This T cell receptor (beta chain) was captured in a study of cytomegalovirus exposure and HLA in healthy donors. PCR was performed using 60 Vbeta and 13 Jbeta primers. TCRdb keeps only in-frame clones here, not all; method: immunoSEQ multiplex PCR. The sample has under 150,000 clones; about 85% are singletons. A word on this clone: Its antigen is unidentified.

Broader study findings: Highest at DRB1 and lowest at HLA-C, TCR association rates differed among HLA loci in a later analysis. TCR beta V- and J-gene trimming, according to a later analysis, was linked to a missense DCLRE1C variant.

The V gene's germline CDR1 is LGHNA and CDR2 YNFKEQ. V gave up 0 bases and J gave up 7 bases, with 12 bases separating them. The CDR3 runs 15 residues. Sequencing was carried out using PBMCs. The chain is built from TRBV4-2 and TRBJ1-4, with D possibly TRBD1 on 5 matching bases. This TCR derives from a boy younger than 18 in good health and CMV-seronegative. The chain's CDR3 is CASSQDLDTLEKLFF. The CDR3 coding sequence is TGTGCCAGCAGCCAAGATCTGGACACACTTGAAAAACTGTTTTTT.